This T cell receptor beta chain was documented in a study of T-cell reconstitution after alpha-beta-depleted transplantation in children. CDR1 SGDLS and CDR2 YYNGEE come from the germline V gene. The CDR3 has 16 residues. The trim removed 0 bases at V and 0 bases at J, leaving 4 bases unmatched. As it was prepared, the TCRbeta library received unique molecular identifiers. Each CDR3 protein is one row after TCRdb ran MiXCR on the PCR reads. The data hold just over 950,000 distinct CDR3 sequences, with roughly 31% observed a single time. The V gene is TRBV9, the J gene TRBJ2-7; TRBD2 aligns across 9 bases. This TCR was recovered from a boy less than two years old who had a stem cell transplant for SCID, so the T cells may come from the graft donor. The specimen was PBMCs, mostly from graft donor cells, collected 360 days after TCRalphabeta/CD19-depleted stem cell transplant. CDR3 DNA sequence: TGTGCCAGCAGCGTAGCTAGCGGGGCCCGCTCCTACGAGCAGTACTTC. Its protein is CASSVASGARSYEQYF.